This TCR beta chain was identified during a study of cytomegalovirus exposure and HLA in healthy donors. The CDR3 consists of 14 residues. The germline CDR1 and CDR2 sequences are MDHEN and SYDVKM. The V and J ends lost 9 bases and 6 bases, in that order; junction bases with no gene match: 9. PCR involved 60 Vbeta and 13 Jbeta primers. Per the original methods: A follow-up analysis tallied about 80 million unique TCR beta chains, roughly 11 million shared. Repertoires were generated with immunoSEQ multiplex PCR, while TCRdb's copy carries only in-frame clones and drops some. V, J and clone size reflect that table, while D and trimming were determined from the DNA. Here the sample spans over 100,000 clones, 75% to 85% being singletons. This clone is a singleton in its sample. Its antigen is unknown. General study results and limits: Productive status was seen about 90% or about 30% of the time for most TCR beta V segments in an earlier analysis. The classifier reportedly diagnosed cytomegalovirus status with high sensitivity and specificity. According to the study, 160 or so TCR beta chains were cytomegalovirus-associated.

The gene calls are TRBV28 and TRBJ1-1; TRBD1 matches 11 bases. The sample consisted of PBMCs. This receptor was taken from a woman aged 40 to 50 in good health and CMV-seronegative. The DNA of the CDR3 is TGTGCCAGTCCCGGGACAGGGGGTATCGCTGAAGCTTTCTTT. As protein: CASPGTGGIAEAFF. Based on the CDR3 plus reference TRBV28 and TRBJ1-1, the full variable domain is DVKVTQSSRYLVKRTGEKVFLECVQDMDHENMFWYRQDPGLGLRLIYFSYDVKMKEKGDIPEGYSVSREKKERFSLILESASTNQTSMYLCASPGTGGIAEAFFGQGTRLTVV.